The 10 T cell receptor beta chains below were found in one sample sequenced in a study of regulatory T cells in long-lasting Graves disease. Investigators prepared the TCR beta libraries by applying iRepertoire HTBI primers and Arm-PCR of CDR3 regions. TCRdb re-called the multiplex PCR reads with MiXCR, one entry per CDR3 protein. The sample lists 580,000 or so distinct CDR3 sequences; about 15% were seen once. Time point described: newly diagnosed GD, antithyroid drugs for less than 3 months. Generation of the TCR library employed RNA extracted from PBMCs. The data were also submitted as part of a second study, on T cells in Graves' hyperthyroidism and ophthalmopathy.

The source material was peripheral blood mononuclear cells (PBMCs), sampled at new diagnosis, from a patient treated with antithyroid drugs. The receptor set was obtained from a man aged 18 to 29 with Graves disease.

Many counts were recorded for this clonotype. This CDR3 is CASSSGNQGVEQYF. In DNA form, the CDR3 reads TGCGCCAGCAGCTCCGGGAATCAGGGCGTGGAGCAGTACTTC. V gene TRBV5-1 combines with J gene TRBJ2-7; D tentatively reads TRBD1 or TRBD2 (5 bases each). CDR1 SGHRS and CDR2 YFSETQ come from the germline V gene. V lost 3 bases, J lost 7 bases, and 17 bases lay in between. This CDR3 is 14 amino acids long.

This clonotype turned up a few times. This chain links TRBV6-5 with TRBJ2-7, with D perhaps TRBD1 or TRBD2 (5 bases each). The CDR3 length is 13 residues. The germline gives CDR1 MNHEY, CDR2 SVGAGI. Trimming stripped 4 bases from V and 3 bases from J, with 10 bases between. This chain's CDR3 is CASSWPGSYEQYF. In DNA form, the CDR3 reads TGTGCCAGCAGTTGGCCAGGGAGCTACGAGCAGTACTTC.

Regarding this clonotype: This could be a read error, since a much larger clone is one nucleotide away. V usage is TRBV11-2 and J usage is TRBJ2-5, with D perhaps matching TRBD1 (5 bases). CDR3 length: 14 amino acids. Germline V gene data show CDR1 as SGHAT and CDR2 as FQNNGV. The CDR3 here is CAGSFLRAQETQYF. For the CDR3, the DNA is TGTGCCGGCAGCTTCCTCAGGGCACAAGAGACCCAGTACTTC.

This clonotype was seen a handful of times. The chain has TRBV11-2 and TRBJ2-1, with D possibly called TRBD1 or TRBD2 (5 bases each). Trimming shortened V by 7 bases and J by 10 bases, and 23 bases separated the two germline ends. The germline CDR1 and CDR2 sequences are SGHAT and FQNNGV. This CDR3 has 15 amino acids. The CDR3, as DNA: TGTGCCAGCACCCCAGCCGGGGACCTTCTTATGGAGCAGTTCTTC. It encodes CASTPAGDLLMEQFF.

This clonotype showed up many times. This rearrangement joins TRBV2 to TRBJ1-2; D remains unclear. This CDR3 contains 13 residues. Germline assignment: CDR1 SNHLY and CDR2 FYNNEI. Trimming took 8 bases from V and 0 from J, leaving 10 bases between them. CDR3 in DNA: TGTGCCAGCGTGAGGGTTTCTAACTATGGCTACACCTTC. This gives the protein CASVRVSNYGYTF.

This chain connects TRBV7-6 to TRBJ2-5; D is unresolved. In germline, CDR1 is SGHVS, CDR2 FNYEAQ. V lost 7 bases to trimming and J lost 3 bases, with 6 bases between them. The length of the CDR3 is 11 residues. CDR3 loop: CASTTEETQYF. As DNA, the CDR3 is TGTGCCAGCACCACCGAAGAGACCCAGTACTTC.

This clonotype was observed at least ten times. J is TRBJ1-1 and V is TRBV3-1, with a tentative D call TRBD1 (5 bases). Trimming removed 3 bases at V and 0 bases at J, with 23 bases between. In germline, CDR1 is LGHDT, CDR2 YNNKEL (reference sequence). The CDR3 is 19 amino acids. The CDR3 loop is CASSHGLMRMGLLNTEAFF. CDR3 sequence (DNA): TGTGCCAGCAGCCACGGACTAATGCGAATGGGACTTCTGAACACTGAAGCTTTCTTT.

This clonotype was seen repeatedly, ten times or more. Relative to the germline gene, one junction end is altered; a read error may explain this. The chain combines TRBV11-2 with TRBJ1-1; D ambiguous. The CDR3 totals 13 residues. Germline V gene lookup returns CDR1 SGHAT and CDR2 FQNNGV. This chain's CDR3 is CASTLLEGTEAFF. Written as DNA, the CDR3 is TGTGCCAGCACCTTATTGGAGGGCACTGAAGCTTTCTTT.

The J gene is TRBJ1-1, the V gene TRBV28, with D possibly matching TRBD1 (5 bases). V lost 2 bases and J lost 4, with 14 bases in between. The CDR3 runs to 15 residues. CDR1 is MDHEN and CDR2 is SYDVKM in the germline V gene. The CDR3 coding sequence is TGTGCCAGCAGTTTAGATTCCGACAGTTTCACTGAAGCTTTCTTT. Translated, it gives CASSLDSDSFTEAFF. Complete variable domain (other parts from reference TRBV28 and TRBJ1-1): DVKVTQSSRYLVKRTGEKVFLECVQDMDHENMFWYRQDPGLGLRLIYFSYDVKMKEKGDIPEGYSVSREKKERFSLILESASTNQTSMYLCASSLDSDSFTEAFFGQGTRLTVV.

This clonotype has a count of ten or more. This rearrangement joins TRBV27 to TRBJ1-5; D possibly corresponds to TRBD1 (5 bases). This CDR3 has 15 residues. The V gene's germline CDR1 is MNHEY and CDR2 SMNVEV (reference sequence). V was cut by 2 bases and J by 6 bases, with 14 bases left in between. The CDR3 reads CASSLGAPGSQPQHF. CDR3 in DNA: TGTGCCAGCAGTTTAGGGGCCCCAGGTAGTCAGCCCCAGCATTTT.